This T cell receptor (beta chain) was identified in a study of blood T cells in healthy people across ages. The germline V gene has CDR1 SQVTM and CDR2 ANQGSEA. The CDR3 totals 11 residues. PCR was performed a second time for 7 to 11 cycles using a sample-barcoded 5' primer and a J-beta primer mix. The template-switch adaptor, which had 12 random nucleotides, put a tag on each cDNA molecule. One entry per CDR3 protein results from TCRdb running MiXCR on the 5' RACE reads. The table records 630,000 or so distinct CDR3 sequences, approximately 30% of them present only once. V and J are TRBV29-1 and TRBJ1-1; D is ambiguous. This TCR came from a woman at least 80 years old in good health. Sequenced input: blood. The CDR3 protein is CRADFNTEAFF. The CDR3 DNA sequence: TGCAGGGCGGACTTTAACACTGAAGCTTTCTTT.